This T cell receptor beta chain was found in a study of T-cell reconstitution after alpha-beta-depleted transplantation in children. Germline CDR1 reads SGHRS; CDR2 reads YFSETQ. Trimming at V came to 3 bases and at J to 2 bases, leaving 14 bases not matched to a gene. CDR3 length: 18 amino acids. This clonotype was observed a few times. Unique molecular identifiers were used to barcode this TCRbeta library. Using its own MiXCR run on the PCR reads, TCRdb lists one record per CDR3 protein. The sample lists around 250,000 distinct CDR3 sequences; 9.9% were seen once. The input for sequencing was PBMCs from the stem cell graft donor, taken from the stem cell graft. This sequence was found in a human donor who donated a stem cell graft to a child with SCID. This rearrangement joins TRBV5-1 to TRBJ2-3, with 8 positions matching TRBD2. CDR3 in DNA: TGCGCCAGCAGCTCCGGGACTAGAGGAATTGGATTCACAGATACGCAGTATTTT. This gives the protein CASSSGTRGIGFTDTQYF.